The clone carrying this T cell receptor (beta chain) was picked up one time. Its antigen is not known. The data derive from a study of Ad26.COV2.S vaccination and SARS-CoV-2 variants. At the level of the study: Donor was one of the participants in the Ad26.COV2.S arm of the COV1001 trial.

Findings and caveats of the study: Spike-specific CD8+ and CD4+ T cell responses reportedly showed substantial breadth after vaccination.

Documented treatment: 15 to 20 received Ad26.COV2.S at low or high dose, single or two shots; about 5 received placebo; per-sample allocation not given. Samples came from day 63 after the first vaccine or placebo injection. Wuhan-strain spike was delivered by a replication-incompetent Ad26 vector. TCRdb's copy holds only in-frame clones and misses some; the assay was immunoSEQ multiplex PCR. The sample has approximately 280,000 clones, more than 70% seen once. Trimming pared 2 bases from V and 0 bases from J, leaving 12 bases between. Germline V gene data show CDR1 as LNHDA and CDR2 as SQIVND (reference sequence). The CDR3 totals 16 residues.

This receptor was identified in a person between 18 and 60 years old who received the Ad26.COV2.S COVID-19 vaccine or a placebo. V gene TRBV19 combines with J gene TRBJ2-3; D call uncertain. Sequences were derived from peripheral blood, sampled in a trial of Ad26.COV2.S vaccine versus placebo. The CDR3 DNA is TGTGCCAGTAGTATAAGGGAAGGGCGTAGCACAGATACGCAGTATTTT. Protein sequence: CASSIREGRSTDTQYF. The full variable domain, with the rest looked up from reference TRBV19 and TRBJ2-3, is DGGITQSPKYLFRKEGQNVTLSCEQNLNHDAMYWYRQDPGQGLRLIYYSQIVNDFQKGDIAEGYSVSREKKESFPLTVTSAQKNPTAFYLCASSIREGRSTDTQYFGPGTRLTVL.